This passage covers 32 T cell receptor beta chains from one sample sequenced in a study of T cell responses to AZD1222 COVID-19 vaccine. The assay was immunoSEQ multiplex PCR, and TCRdb's table has in-frame clones only and misses some. The repertoire includes 150,000 to 200,000 clones, 94% of them detected once, and under 2% sits in the top ten. Sequencing used peripheral blood, obtained 28 days after the second AZD1222 dose. These receptors were obtained from an adult who received the AZD1222 COVID-19 vaccine.

This clone was counted once. The J gene is TRBJ1-2, the V gene TRBV6-5; weak D call: TRBD1 (5 bases). The germline CDR1 and CDR2 sequences are MNHEY and SVGAGI. The CDR3 consists of 13 residues. V lost 5 bases and J lost 4, with 11 bases in between. CDR3 sequence (DNA): TGTGCCAGCAGTCGGGAGGGGTCCTATGGCTACACCTTC. Its protein is CASSREGSYGYTF.

The V call is TRBV5-1, the J call TRBJ2-5; tentatively, D is TRBD1 (6 bases). In germline, CDR1 is SGHRS, CDR2 YFSETQ. This CDR3 comprises 15 residues. Trimming stripped 1 base from V and 9 bases from J, with 19 bases between. The CDR3 DNA is TGCGCCAGCAGCTTGTTCGGACAGTATCGAGTGCCCCAGTACTTC. This translates into CASSLFGQYRVPQYF.

The chain is built from TRBV5-1 and TRBJ1-1; D gene ambiguous. CDR1 is SGHRS and CDR2 is YFSETQ in the germline V gene. This CDR3 spans 14 amino acids. Trimming removed 3 bases at V and 4 bases at J, with 13 bases between. CDR3 coding DNA: TGCGCCAGCAGCTCGAATGAGGGTTTCACTGAAGCTTTCTTT. Translated: CASSSNEGFTEAFF. The full variable domain, completed using reference TRBV5-1 and TRBJ1-1, is KAGVTQTPRYLIKTRGQQVTLSCSPISGHRSVSWYQQTPGQGLQFLFEYFSETQRNKGNFPGRFSGRQFSNSRSEMNVSTLELGDSALYLCASSSNEGFTEAFFGQGTRLTVV.

The V gene is TRBV7-9, the J gene TRBJ1-1; D is possibly TRBD1 (6 bases). The CDR3 extends over 14 amino acids. Germline-derived CDR1 and CDR2 are SEHNR and FQNEAQ (reference sequence). V was pared by 5 bases and J by 6 bases, with 16 bases between. The CDR3 DNA is TGTGCCAGCAGCCTACAGGGTGGAGGGGCTGAAGCTTTCTTT. Translation: CASSLQGGGAEAFF.

The V gene is TRBV12-5, the J gene TRBJ1-3; D unclear. The germline V gene has CDR1 LGHNT and CDR2 FRNRAP. V lost 2 bases and J lost 0, with 8 bases in between. This CDR3 region has 15 residues. The CDR3 spells CASGLTISSGNTIYF. CDR3 coding DNA: TGTGCTAGTGGTTTGACGATCAGCTCTGGAAACACCATATATTTT.

This rearrangement joins TRBV27 to TRBJ1-5; 7 bases match TRBD1. Germline trimming cut 4 bases from V and 2 bases from J; bases unmatched to any gene: 20. In germline, CDR1 is MNHEY, CDR2 SMNVEV (reference sequence). The CDR3 is 20 amino acids. The CDR3 DNA reads TGTGCCAGCAGTTCTCGTCCGATAACAGGGGTAGGTTTGGGCAATCAGCCCCAGCATTTT. Translation: CASSSRPITGVGLGNQPQHF.

This sequence joins TRBV18 and TRBJ1-1, with a tentative D call TRBD1 (6 bases). This CDR3 is built from 15 residues. CDR1 is KGHSH, CDR2 LQKENI, per germline. Trimming stripped 1 base from V and 0 bases from J, with 9 bases between. CDR3 amino acids: CASSPRTDLNTEAFF. CDR3 sequence (DNA): TGTGCCAGCTCACCACGGACAGACTTGAACACTGAAGCTTTCTTT.

CDR3 nucleotide sequence: TGTGCCAGTACCTCTTTTGAGGAGGAAGCCAAAAACATTCAGTACTTC. Amino acid sequence: CASTSFEEEAKNIQYF. This sequence joins TRBV19 and TRBJ2-4; tentatively, D is TRBD2 (5 bases). CDR1 and CDR2 (germline): LNHDA, SQIVND (reference sequence). CDR3 length: 16 amino acids. Trimming stripped 7 bases from V and 0 bases from J, with 16 bases between.

A single count supports this clone. DNA of the CDR3: TGTGCCTGGAGTGGGACGGACAGCTCCTCTGCCTACGAGCAGTACTTC. Encoded protein: CAWSGTDSSSAYEQYF. The chain employs TRBV30 and TRBJ2-7, with D maybe TRBD1 (6 bases). Trimming took off 1 base at V and 2 bases at J, with 18 bases between the two ends. Germline CDR1 is GTSNPN and CDR2 is SVGIG (reference sequence). The CDR3 loop spans 16 amino acids. Using reference TRBV30 and TRBJ2-7 for the parts outside the CDR3, the full variable domain is SQTIHQWPATLVQPVGSPLSLECTVEGTSNPNLYWYRQAAGRGLQLLFYSVGIGQISSEVPQNLSASRPQDRQFILSSKKLLLSDSGFYLCAWSGTDSSSAYEQYFGPGTRLTVT.

V gene TRBV5-1 combines with J gene TRBJ1-2; D might be TRBD1 (6 bases). V lost 5 bases and J lost 0, with 11 bases in between. From germline, CDR1 is SGHRS and CDR2 YFSETQ. CDR3 length: 14 residues. The CDR3: CASRQQGTNYGYTF. The CDR3 region has the DNA TGCGCCAGCAGACAACAGGGAACTAACTATGGCTACACCTTC.

The V and J genes are TRBV30 and TRBJ2-2; D is perhaps TRBD2 (7 bases). Per germline, CDR1 GTSNPN and CDR2 SVGIG (reference sequence). Trimming shortened V by 0 bases and J by 6 bases, and 14 bases separated the two germline ends. CDR3 size: 15 residues. This CDR3 is CAWSVGQGRAGELFF. CDR3 sequence (DNA): TGTGCCTGGAGTGTGGGTCAGGGGAGGGCCGGGGAGCTGTTTTTT.

V and J are TRBV10-2 and TRBJ1-4; 8 bases align to TRBD1. With V trimmed by 6 bases and J by 6 bases, 9 bases remained unmatched. Germline CDR1 and CDR2: WSHSY and SAAADI. CDR3 length equals 15 residues. The CDR3 here is CASSFTGTGYEKLFF. The CDR3 nucleotides are TGCGCCAGCAGCTTTACCGGGACAGGATATGAAAAACTGTTTTTT.

This clone was seen just once. V gene TRBV6-6 combines with J gene TRBJ1-1; no reliable D call. Germline CDR1 is MNHNY and CDR2 is SVGAGI (reference sequence). V was clipped by 4 bases and J by 7 bases, with 7 bases between them. This CDR3 region has 11 residues. CDR3 DNA sequence: TGTGCCAGCAGTTCACCAGGTGAAGCTTTCTTT. This codes for CASSSPGEAFF.

V and J are TRBV4-2 and TRBJ2-7; TRBD2 agrees at 11 bases. There are 15 residues in the CDR3. V gave up 1 base and J gave up 1 base; unmatched junction bases: 0. Germline CDR1 is LGHNA and CDR2 is YNFKEQ. CDR3: CASSQGLAGSYEQYF. CDR3 sequence (DNA): TGTGCCAGCAGCCAAGGACTAGCGGGATCCTACGAGCAGTACTTC.

This chain connects TRBV15 to TRBJ1-1; D is undetermined. Germline V lookup: CDR1 LNHNV, CDR2 YYDKDF (reference sequence). The CDR3 loop spans 14 amino acids. Trimming cost V 2 bases and J 1 base, with 8 bases left between them. CDR3 sequence: CATSRTPQNTEAFF. CDR3 nucleotides: TGTGCCACCAGCAGAACCCCCCAGAACACTGAAGCTTTCTTT. Using reference TRBV15 and TRBJ1-1 for the parts outside the CDR3, the full variable domain is DAMVIQNPRYQVTQFGKPVTLSCSQTLNHNVMYWYQQKSSQAPKLLFHYYDKDFNNEADTPDNFQSRRPNTSFCFLDIRSPGLGDTAMYLCATSRTPQNTEAFFGQGTRLTVV.

This chain links TRBV19 with TRBJ2-1; the D gene could be TRBD1 or TRBD2 (5 bases each). The germline V and J ends were trimmed by 4 bases and 5 bases, with 15 bases remaining between them. CDR1 LNHDA and CDR2 SQIVND come from the germline V gene (reference sequence). This CDR3 spans 15 amino acids. CDR3 protein: CASSRRGTVDNEQFF. The CDR3, as DNA: TGTGCCAGTAGTAGACGAGGGACCGTAGACAATGAGCAGTTCTTC. The full variable domain, rest sourced from reference TRBV19 and TRBJ2-1, is DGGITQSPKYLFRKEGQNVTLSCEQNLNHDAMYWYRQDPGQGLRLIYYSQIVNDFQKGDIAEGYSVSREKKESFPLTVTSAQKNPTAFYLCASSRRGTVDNEQFFGPGTRLTVL.

The chain has TRBV25-1 and TRBJ2-3; TRBD2 matches at 11 bases. After removal of 1 base from V and 6 bases from J, the junction contained 9 bases not matched to a gene. CDR3 length: 17 residues. The germline gives CDR1 MGHDK, CDR2 SYGVNS. CDR3 sequence: CASSESLAGGKADTQYF. DNA of the CDR3: TGTGCCAGCAGTGAATCCCTAGCGGGAGGTAAGGCGGATACGCAGTATTTT. Supplemented by reference TRBV25-1 and TRBJ2-3, the full variable domain reads EADIYQTPRYLVIGTGKKITLECSQTMGHDKMYWYQQDPGMELHLIHYSYGVNSTEKGDLSSESTVSRIRTEHFPLTLESARPSHTSQYLCASSESLAGGKADTQYFGPGTRLTVL.

V usage is TRBV4-3 and J usage is TRBJ2-2, with 9 bases lining up with TRBD2. Trimming at V came to 4 bases and at J to 4 bases, leaving 10 bases not matched to a gene. Per the germline V gene, CDR1 is LGHNA and CDR2 is YSLEER. This CDR3 comprises 17 residues. CDR3 DNA sequence: TGCGCCAGCAGCCCCTATAGCGGGGGCCGGGGCACCGGGGAGCTGTTTTTT. This translates into CASSPYSGGRGTGELFF.

This chain links TRBV7-9 with TRBJ1-1; a weak D match, TRBD1 (5 bases). Germline V lookup: CDR1 SEHNR, CDR2 FQNEAQ (reference sequence). CDR3 length equals 14 residues. Trimming pared 4 bases from V and 4 bases from J, leaving 13 bases between. CDR3 sequence reads: CASSYRERGTEAFF. The DNA of the CDR3 is TGTGCCAGCAGCTACCGGGAGAGGGGCACTGAAGCTTTCTTT.

The chain joins TRBV6-1 to TRBJ1-2, with TRBD1 matching 11 bases. CDR3 length: 18 amino acids. The V gene end was trimmed by 4 bases and the J gene end by 2 bases; junction bases not matched to a gene: 12. The germline V gene encodes CDR1 MNHNS and CDR2 SASEGT. The CDR3 bases are TGTGCCAGCAGTGGTCTACGCGAAGGACAGGGGGCGAACTATGGCTACACCTTC. It is translated as CASSGLREGQGANYGYTF.

V gene TRBV6-5 combines with J gene TRBJ1-5; D remains unclear. V was pared by 4 bases and J by 1 base, with 11 bases between. CDR1 and CDR2 (germline): MNHEY, SVGAGI. The CDR3 consists of 15 residues. The CDR3 loop reads CASSLEWRSNQPQHF. The CDR3 nucleotides are TGTGCCAGCAGTTTAGAATGGAGAAGCAATCAGCCCCAGCATTTT.

This clone occurred a few times. The chain uses TRBV9 and TRBJ1-2, with unresolved D. V lost 0 bases, J lost 8 bases, and 11 bases lay in between. CDR3 length: 13 residues. Germline assignment: CDR1 SGDLS and CDR2 YYNGEE. The CDR3 sequence: CASSVEGGRGYTF. The CDR3 DNA is TGTGCCAGCAGCGTAGAAGGCGGTCGCGGCTACACCTTC.

The chain joins TRBV19 to TRBJ2-5, with TRBD2 matching over 7 bases. The CDR3 has 13 amino acids. The germline V gene has CDR1 LNHDA and CDR2 SQIVND (reference sequence). Trimming took 6 bases from V and 5 from J; bases not matched to a gene: 6. CDR3 residues: CASRGRGFETQYF. CDR3 bases: TGTGCCAGTAGAGGGCGGGGGTTCGAGACCCAGTACTTC.

This clone was recorded only once. J is TRBJ2-1 and V is TRBV7-9; 12 nucleotides agree with TRBD2. This CDR3 region has 15 residues. Looked up from germline, CDR1 is SEHNR and CDR2 is FQNEAQ (reference sequence). The junction had 6 bases not matched to a gene; V was cut back by 5 bases and J by 7 bases. The CDR3: CASSRLAGASNEQFF. For the CDR3, the DNA is TGTGCCAGCAGCCGACTAGCGGGGGCGTCGAATGAGCAGTTCTTC.

This chain connects TRBV9 to TRBJ1-3; TRBD1 might be the D (5 bases). The CDR3 is 19 residues long. The V gene lost 5 bases and the J gene lost 2 bases, with 26 bases spanning the gap. Per the germline V gene, CDR1 is SGDLS and CDR2 is YYNGEE. CDR3 in amino acids: CASSNPVSGQEGTGNTIYF. The CDR3 nucleotides read TGTGCCAGCAGTAACCCAGTCTCGGGGCAGGAGGGCACTGGAAACACCATATATTTT.

The chain combines TRBV5-1 with TRBJ1-4; D is ambiguous. The V end was cut by 3 bases, the J end by 5 bases, with 8 bases between. CDR1 and CDR2 from the germline V gene are SGHRS and YFSETQ. This CDR3 contains 13 residues. The CDR3 DNA reads as TGCGCCAGCAGCTCCGTTCCCAATGAAAAACTGTTTTTT. Translated: CASSSVPNEKLFF.

V and J are TRBV7-9 and TRBJ2-3, with 8 bases fitting TRBD2. Germline V CDR1 and CDR2: SEHNR, FQNEAQ (reference sequence). Trimming took 6 bases from V and 1 from J; bases not matched to a gene: 0. The CDR3 covers 13 residues. Here the CDR3 reads CASRTSGTDTQYF. For the CDR3, the DNA is TGTGCCAGCAGGACTAGCGGCACAGATACGCAGTATTTT.

The rearrangement links TRBV28 to TRBJ1-5; 8 bases line up with TRBD1. V lost 7 bases, J lost 3 bases, and 8 bases stayed unmatched. Germline values: CDR1 MDHEN, CDR2 SYDVKM. The CDR3 length is 15 residues. In nucleotides, the CDR3 is TGTGCCAGCACCCCAGGGGGCAGTTACAATCAGCCCCAGCATTTT. Residues: CASTPGGSYNQPQHF.

The V gene is TRBV2, the J gene TRBJ2-3, with a tentative D call TRBD2 (6 bases). The germline V and J ends were trimmed by 4 bases and 2 bases, with 10 bases remaining between them. The CDR3 runs 14 residues. Per the germline V gene, CDR1 is SNHLY and CDR2 is FYNNEI. The CDR3 DNA follows: TGTGCCAGCAGTGTCCAGGGACTCACAGATACGCAGTATTTT. Its protein product is CASSVQGLTDTQYF.

This rearrangement joins TRBV28 to TRBJ1-6; 9 bases are shared with TRBD1. CDR3 length equals 15 residues. Germline lookup yields CDR1 MDHEN and CDR2 SYDVKM. The ends lost 6 bases at V and 5 bases at J; junction bases unmatched: 5. This CDR3 is CASSRGTGNNSPLHF. CDR3 DNA sequence: TGTGCCAGCAGCAGAGGGACAGGGAATAATTCACCCCTCCACTTT. The whole variable domain, remainder taken from reference TRBV28 and TRBJ1-6, is DVKVTQSSRYLVKRTGEKVFLECVQDMDHENMFWYRQDPGLGLRLIYFSYDVKMKEKGDIPEGYSVSREKKERFSLILESASTNQTSMYLCASSRGTGNNSPLHFGNGTRLTVT.

The rearrangement links TRBV28 to TRBJ1-2; a possible D gene is TRBD1 (6 bases). Germline values: CDR1 MDHEN, CDR2 SYDVKM. This CDR3 region has 13 residues. V dropped 2 bases and J dropped 8 bases, with 12 bases sitting between them. The DNA of the CDR3 is TGTGCCAGCAGTTTAAGGGGGATGGGCGGCTACACCTTC. As protein: CASSLRGMGGYTF.

The chain employs TRBV7-2 and TRBJ1-2, with 7 bases lining up with TRBD1. This CDR3 comprises 12 residues. Germline CDR1 SGHTA, CDR2 FQGNSA. J gave up 4 bases and V 5 bases, and 1 base lay outside the gene matches. Written as DNA, the CDR3 is TGTGCCAGCAGCCGGGACAGCTATGGCTACACCTTC. Its protein is CASSRDSYGYTF.